This entry describes one T cell receptor (beta chain). The target of this receptor is not known. Base qualities are missing; no much larger clone stands one base away. The data originate from a study of blood T cell repertoires in COVID-19 (dated by TCRdb to 2019 to 2021). Broadly, across the study: Samples covering the acute and convalescent phases of COVID-19 were provided by collaborators in the United States, Italy and Spain. The material from the prospective study consisted of cDNA or gDNA derived from T cells, B-cell-depleted T cells, or PBMCs. The dataset comprised deeply sampled blood TCRbeta repertoires from subjects exposed to, actively infected with, or recovered from COVID-19. The repertoires were made available in a free public database intended to serve as a resource for research on the immune response to SARS-CoV-2. Samples came from the ongoing ImmuneRACE study (first 160 participants) plus 1,254 subjects from 6 global collaborators. Sample metadata almost always included a de-identified subject ID, COVID-19 status, age in years and sex. HLA class I and class II types, where available, came from metadata supplied by the sample provider rather than from assay-based typing.

Results the study describes overall, beyond this receptor: Clinical and demographic metadata were provided uncurated, with the amount varying by source and participant.

The germline V gene (reference sequence) supplies CDR1 SEHNR and CDR2 FQNEAQ. Germline trimming: 6 bases from V, 7 bases from J; junction bases outside gene matches: 11. The CDR3 holds 15 amino acids from the cysteine to the phenylalanine. Solely the CDR3 DNA is kept, with 45 bases framed from the first base. TCRbeta CDR3 regions were amplified from genomic DNA by means of the immunoSEQ Assay, a bias-controlled multiplex PCR. The published analysis was carried out like this. Within the assay, amplification of reference gene primers was used to estimate how many nucleated cells each sample contained. To quantify the absolute abundance of each unique TCRbeta CDR3 rearrangement, sequence reads were collapsed and filtered. For each sample, productive Simpson clonality was calculated by taking the square root of Simpson's diversity index across productive rearrangements. Held by TCRdb, this immuneACCESS table contains in-frame sequences only and omits some clones. Under half of the omission traces to an unresolved V gene where checked; the cause of the rest is unknown. V and J calls and clone size are as listed in that table; D and trimming were resolved from the DNA. This sample gives some 320,000 clones in total; 90% of them show up just once. Of the sample, about 4% is held by the ten largest clones.

Participants in the prospective study were enrolled through a virtual design, were aged 18 to 89 years, and lived in 24 United States geographic areas. In the prospective study, participants were assigned to cohorts based on the clinical history participants reported in a screening survey and a study questionnaire. Exposed participants were defined as having been in contact with someone with a PCR-confirmed or clinician-diagnosed COVID-19 case within 2 weeks of study entry. Each participant in the prospective study had whole blood, serum and a nasopharyngeal or oropharyngeal swab collected by mobile phlebotomists. Participants in the prospective study had the option to provide additional blood draws and questionnaires over a roughly 2-month period. Prospective study blood samples were shipped either frozen or at room temperature before DNA extraction.

In this chain, TRBV7-9 is recombined with TRBJ2-1; 8 junctional bases match TRBD1. The sequence derives from a woman aged 25-40 years who had been exposed to COVID-19. The material sequenced was PBMCs or T cells enriched from blood (not recorded which). The DNA is TGTGCCAGCAGACCGAACCGGGACAGGCCAAATGAGCAGTTCTTC. Its product reads: CASRPNRDRPNEQFF.